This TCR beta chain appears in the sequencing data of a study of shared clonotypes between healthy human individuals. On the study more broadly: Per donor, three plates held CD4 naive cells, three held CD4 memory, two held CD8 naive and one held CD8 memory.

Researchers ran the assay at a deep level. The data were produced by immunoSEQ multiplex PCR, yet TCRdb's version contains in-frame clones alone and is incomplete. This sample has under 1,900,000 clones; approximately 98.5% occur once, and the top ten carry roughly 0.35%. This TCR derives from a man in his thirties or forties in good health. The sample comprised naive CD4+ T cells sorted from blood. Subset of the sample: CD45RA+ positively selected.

In nucleotides, the CDR3 is TGTGCCAGCGGAGGGGGCCTCTACGAGCAGTACTTC. Its translation: CASGGGLYEQYF. This chain links TRBV28 with TRBJ2-7; a possible D gene is TRBD1 (7 bases). Deletions cut 8 bases from V and 3 bases from J, with 11 bases between. The CDR3 is 12 amino acids. The germline V gene encodes CDR1 MDHEN and CDR2 SYDVKM. The full variable domain, rest sourced from reference TRBV28 and TRBJ2-7, is DVKVTQSSRYLVKRTGEKVFLECVQDMDHENMFWYRQDPGLGLRLIYFSYDVKMKEKGDIPEGYSVSREKKERFSLILESASTNQTSMYLCASGGGLYEQYFGPGTRLTVT.